The 16 T cell receptor beta chains in this list originate from one sample, sequenced in a study of blood T cells in healthy people across ages. Using a J-beta primer mix together with a sample-barcoded 5' primer, a second PCR was run for 7 to 11 cycles. TCRdb fed the 5' RACE reads into MiXCR, producing one record per CDR3 protein. Of more than 800,000 distinct CDR3 sequences listed, 45% were seen once; the top ten hold under 20%. Material for sequencing was blood. The receptors derive from a woman between 55 and 75 years old in good health.

The chain has TRBV6-2 or TRBV6-3 and TRBJ1-1, with no clear D. The CDR3 extends over 15 amino acids. Germline V gene lookup returns CDR1 MNHEY and CDR2 SVGEGT. V lost 5 bases and J lost 1, with 14 bases in between. Here the CDR3 DNA reads TGTGCCAGCAGTCCGCTGTTTGTGGAGAACACTGAAGCTTTCTTT. Its translation is CASSPLFVENTEAFF.

This clonotype was counted only a few times. The rearrangement uses TRBV7-2 and TRBJ1-2, with no clear D. The length of the CDR3 is 13 residues. The germline CDR1 and CDR2 sequences are SGHTA and FQGNSA. Trimming cost V 2 bases and J 4 bases, with 8 bases left between them. CDR3 nucleotides: TGTGCCAGCAGCTTACCTAGTCGCTATGGCTACACCTTC. This translates into CASSLPSRYGYTF.

The chain joins TRBV28 to TRBJ2-7; 7 nucleotides align to TRBD1. The CDR3 has 13 amino acids. V lost 4 bases, J lost 4 bases, and 4 bases stayed unmatched. Germline loops: CDR1 MDHEN, CDR2 SYDVKM. The CDR3 DNA sequence: TGTGCCAGCAGTTGGACAGGTACTTACGAGCAGTACTTC. It specifies CASSWTGTYEQYF.

This clonotype has just one count. V is TRBV27 and J is TRBJ2-3; D ambiguous. The CDR3 has 15 amino acids. The V end lost 4 bases, the J end lost 2 bases, and 13 bases lay between the germline ends. From germline, CDR1 is MNHEY and CDR2 SMNVEV (reference sequence). In nucleotides, the CDR3 is TGTGCCAGCAGTTACGGAGCCCGGAACACAGATACGCAGTATTTT. Amino acids: CASSYGARNTDTQYF.

This clonotype was seen a few times. The genes are TRBV7-9 and TRBJ2-1; D gene unclear. V was trimmed by 3 bases and J by 8 bases, leaving 8 bases between them. The length of the CDR3 is 12 residues. The germline gives CDR1 SEHNR, CDR2 FQNEAQ (reference sequence). The CDR3 DNA reads TGTGCCAGCAGCTTTAGACCCCATGAGCAGTTCTTC. This gives the protein CASSFRPHEQFF.

The J gene is TRBJ2-1, the V gene TRBV9; D is perhaps TRBD2 (7 bases). Germline CDR1 reads SGDLS; CDR2 reads YYNGEE. V was pared by 4 bases and J by 10 bases, with 15 bases between. The CDR3 loop spans 13 amino acids. The CDR3 DNA reads TGTGCCAGCAGCCCCCAGTCGGGGGGCGAGCAGTTCTTC. It specifies CASSPQSGGEQFF.

Comments on this clonotype: A junction boundary mismatches the germline segment, possibly from a read error. This chain connects TRBV12-5 to TRBJ2-1; possibly TRBD2 for D (6 bases). The CDR3 has 16 amino acids. Germline V gene sequence: CDR1 LGHNT, CDR2 FRNRAP. The CDR3 nucleotides read TGTACTAGGCTACCTCAGACTAGGTCTACACCGGGTGAGCAGTTCTTC. Its translation is CTRLPQTRSTPGEQFF.

J is TRBJ2-5 and V is TRBV4-1; 9 bases line up with TRBD1. The end of the DNA aligns better with TRBJ2-7, so the J call may be wrong. Germline V gene data show CDR1 as MGHRA and CDR2 as YSYEKL. CDR3 length: 16 residues. The CDR3: CASSLSRGTGWSEQYF. The CDR3 DNA follows: TGCGCCAGCAGCCTATCCCGGGGGACAGGGTGGTCCGAGCAGTACTTC.

This clonotype was counted at least ten times. The genes are TRBV20-1 and TRBJ2-7, with TRBD1 matching over 9 bases. This CDR3 comprises 16 residues. Per germline, CDR1 DFQATT and CDR2 SNEGSKA (reference sequence). After removal of 5 bases from V and 2 bases from J, the junction contained 13 bases not matched to a gene. The CDR3 region is CSAYSLQGAITYEQYF. The CDR3 nucleotides read TGCAGTGCTTACTCCCTACAGGGGGCAATAACCTACGAGCAGTACTTC.

A few counts support this clonotype. A much larger clone differs by one base, so this may be a read error. The rearrangement uses TRBV5-6 and TRBJ2-5; 7 bases match TRBD2. The J call may be wrong; the DNA end is better matched by TRBJ2-7. The germline V gene has CDR1 SGHDT and CDR2 YYEEEE. The CDR3 has 11 amino acids. Here the CDR3 reads CASSRGVEQYF. CDR3 DNA sequence: TGTGCCAGCAGCCGGGGGGTCGAGCAGTACTTC.

This chain links TRBV5-4 with TRBJ2-6; 8 bases line up with TRBD1. Germline CDR1 is SGHNT and CDR2 is YYREEE (reference sequence). V was pared by 4 bases and J by 0 bases, with 6 bases of the junction left unmatched. This CDR3 is 17 amino acids long. The CDR3: CASSAGQGASGANVLTF. The DNA of the CDR3 is TGTGCCAGCAGCGCAGGACAGGGCGCCTCTGGGGCCAACGTCCTGACTTTC. Using reference TRBV5-4 and TRBJ2-6 for the parts outside the CDR3, the full variable domain is ETGVTQSPTHLIKTRGQQVTLRCSSQSGHNTVSWYQQALGQGPQFIFQYYREEENGRGNFPPRFSGLQFPNYSSELNVNALELDDSALYLCASSAGQGASGANVLTFGAGSRLTVL.

The rearrangement joins TRBV14 to TRBJ2-7; 13 bases map to TRBD2. J was trimmed by 6 bases and V by 0 bases; bases with no gene match: 14. This CDR3 is 19 amino acids long. Looked up from germline, CDR1 is SGHDN and CDR2 is FVKESK. The DNA of the CDR3 is TGTGCCAGCAGCCAAGAGGGACTAGCGGGACCCCCCGTATTAACCGAGCAGTACTTC. Translating it yields CASSQEGLAGPPVLTEQYF.

V and J are TRBV7-6 and TRBJ2-5; D is ambiguous. Germline V gene sequence: CDR1 SGHVS, CDR2 FNYEAQ. The V end was cut by 1 base, the J end by 2 bases, with 11 bases between. The CDR3 is 15 amino acids. This chain's CDR3 is CASSLVRGSQETQYF. Written as DNA, the CDR3 is TGTGCCAGCAGCTTAGTGCGAGGTTCACAAGAGACCCAGTACTTC.

The chain couples TRBV28 to TRBJ2-3, with 7 nucleotides matching TRBD1. The V segment lost 7 bases and the J segment 4 bases; nucleotides outside the gene matches: 5. There are 13 residues in the CDR3. Germline CDR1 reads MDHEN; CDR2 reads SYDVKM. The CDR3 loop is CASTETGPDTQYF. The CDR3 region has the DNA TGTGCCAGCACCGAGACAGGGCCAGATACGCAGTATTTT.

This chain uses TRBV21-1 with TRBJ2-1; the D call TRBD1 from the table was never checked on the DNA. TRBV21-1 constitutes a pseudogene. This CDR3 region has 14 residues. CDR3 protein: CASSKAEGYNEQFF. The DNA for the CDR3 is TGTGCCAGCAGCAAAGCGGAGGGGTACAATGAGCAGTTCTTC.

About this clonotype itself: Relative to the germline gene, one junction end is altered; a read error may explain this. This chain links TRBV20-1 with TRBJ2-1; TRBD1 agrees at 12 bases. Germline V lookup: CDR1 DFQATT, CDR2 SNEGSKA (reference sequence). CDR3 length equals 13 residues. The CDR3 nucleotides are TGCAGTGCCAGAGGGACAGGGGGCGAGACCCAGTTCTTC. It codes for CSARGTGGETQFF.